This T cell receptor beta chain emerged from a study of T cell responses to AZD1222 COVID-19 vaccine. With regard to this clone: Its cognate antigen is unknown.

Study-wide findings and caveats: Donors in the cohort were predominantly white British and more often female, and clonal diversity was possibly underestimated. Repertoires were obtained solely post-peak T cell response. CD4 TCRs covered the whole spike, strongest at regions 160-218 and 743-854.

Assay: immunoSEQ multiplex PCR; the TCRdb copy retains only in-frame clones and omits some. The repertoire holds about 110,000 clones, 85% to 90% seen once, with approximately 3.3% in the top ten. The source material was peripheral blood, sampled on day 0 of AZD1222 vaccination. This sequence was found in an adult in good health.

The chain's CDR3 is CASSLAGGRAYEQYF. CDR3 bases: TGTGCCAGCAGCTTGGCCGGGGGCAGGGCCTACGAGCAGTACTTC. The V gene is TRBV5-6, the J gene TRBJ2-7; D assignment may be TRBD1 or TRBD2 (6 bases each). V gave up 0 bases and J gave up 2 bases, with 12 bases separating them. This CDR3 region has 15 residues. Germline assignment: CDR1 SGHDT and CDR2 YYEEEE.